This T cell receptor beta chain is drawn from a study of T cell responses to AZD1222 COVID-19 vaccine. Findings of the study overall: Baseline antibody screening turned up just five to seven seropositive AZD1222 recipients. Reportedly, close to half of spike-specific TCRs are directed against unmutated variant regions. Most donors were white British, females outnumbered males, and clonal diversity was possibly underestimated.

This CDR3 comprises 14 residues. Germline CDR1 is SGHTA and CDR2 is FQGTGA. As to this clone: Its specificity is unknown. One end of the junction varies from germline; a read error may be responsible.

Using immunoSEQ multiplex PCR, the repertoire was profiled, and TCRdb retains in-frame clones only, with some absent. This table holds about 140,000 clones, approximately 90% found once. The input for sequencing was peripheral blood, taken 28 days after the second AZD1222 dose. The gene calls are TRBV7-3 and TRBJ2-1, with no clear D. The sequence derives from an adult who received the AZD1222 COVID-19 vaccine. CDR3 sequence: CASSFDRGYDEQFF. CDR3 nucleotides: TGTGCCAGCAGCTTTGATCGAGGCTACGATGAGCAGTTCTTC.